These 9 T cell receptor beta chains were sequenced from one sample in a study of Graves' ophthalmopathy and Graves' hyperthyroidism. Amplification from RNA transcripts yielded the TCR beta CDR3 regions. Scientists carried out first-round RT-PCR using HTBI primers and then a second-round multiplex PCR. TCRdb re-called the multiplex PCR reads with MiXCR, one entry per CDR3 protein. The profile covers about 590,000 distinct CDR3 sequences, with about 40% appearing a single time and about 4% taken by the ten largest. What was sequenced was peripheral blood or thyroid tissue (not recorded which). The receptors shown here come from an adult man with Graves' hyperthyroidism.

At least ten counts were recorded for this clonotype. V usage is TRBV20-1 and J usage is TRBJ2-7; no reliable D call. The germline V gene encodes CDR1 DFQATT and CDR2 SNEGSKA (reference sequence). V gave up 0 bases and J gave up 0 bases, with 9 bases separating them. The CDR3 has 14 amino acids. CDR3 in amino acids: CSAREVGSSYEQYF. The CDR3, as DNA: TGCAGTGCTAGAGAGGTGGGATCCTCCTACGAGCAGTACTTC.

This clonotype came up many times. The gene calls are TRBV10-3 and TRBJ1-1; D ambiguous. CDR1 ENHRY and CDR2 SYGVKD come from the germline V gene. Trimming stripped 4 bases from V and 1 base from J, with 10 bases between. The CDR3 contains 14 residues. The CDR3 bases are TGTGCCATCAGTGCGGCAGGTCAGAACACTGAAGCTTTCTTT. This encodes CAISAAGQNTEAFF.

At least ten counts were recorded for this clonotype. The rearrangement links TRBV29-1 to TRBJ2-5, with TRBD1 identical over 7 bases. Germline V lookup: CDR1 SQVTM, CDR2 ANQGSEA. CDR3 length: 14 amino acids. V lost 3 bases and J lost 5; bases outside the gene matches: 9. CDR3 protein: CSVDLRGNSETQYF. CDR3 bases: TGCAGCGTTGACCTCAGGGGGAATTCGGAGACCCAGTACTTC.

On this clonotype itself: Since no conserved phenylalanine or tryptophan closes the CDR3, a read error is the likely cause. The DNA is left out, because the CDR3 cannot be placed on it with certainty; the CDR3 is given as TCRdb lists it. CDR3 amino acids: CASSNQQAG. The V call is TRBV7-2, the J call TRBJ2-6; the table's D call, TRBD2, was not checked against the DNA. The CDR3 is 9 residues long, counting both termini. Per the germline V gene, CDR1 is SGHTA and CDR2 is FQGNSA.

In its sample, this clonotype was seen once. The rearrangement uses TRBV2 and TRBJ1-4, with D possibly matching TRBD1 (5 bases). The length of the CDR3 is 18 residues. The V and J ends lost 1 base and 0 bases respectively, with 15 bases between them. Germline V lookup: CDR1 SNHLY, CDR2 FYNNEI. The CDR3 sequence is CASSEGGGQGTTNEKLFF. CDR3 in DNA: TGTGCCAGCAGTGAAGGGGGCGGGCAGGGAACAACTAATGAAAAACTGTTTTTT.

The V gene is TRBV7-9, the J gene TRBJ1-4; tentative D call: TRBD1 (6 bases). This CDR3 has 14 residues. The germline V gene encodes CDR1 SEHNR and CDR2 FQNEAQ (reference sequence). Between the trimmed V and J ends, which lost 7 bases and 8 bases, there was a span of 17 bases. As DNA, the CDR3 is TGTGCCAGCAACGCGGGGGGGGCACTGGAAAAACTGTTTTTT. It translates to CASNAGGALEKLFF.

The rearrangement joins TRBV24-1 to TRBJ2-5, with 14 bases identical to TRBD2. CDR1 and CDR2 from the germline V gene are KGHDR and SFDVKD. The CDR3 is 14 residues long. V dropped 12 bases and J dropped 6; count of bases not matched to a gene: 8. CDR3 residues: CAFPGLAGDKTQYF. The CDR3 DNA sequence: TGTGCCTTCCCGGGACTAGCGGGGGATAAGACCCAGTACTTC.

V usage is TRBV9 and J usage is TRBJ1-2; D unclear. Germline-derived CDR1 and CDR2 are SGDLS and YYNGEE. Trimming cost V 0 bases and J 4 bases, with 10 bases left between them. The CDR3 has 14 residues. The CDR3 DNA follows: TGTGCCAGCAGCGTAGTAAGTGACGGCTATGGCTACACCTTC. Amino acids: CASSVVSDGYGYTF.

This clonotype was counted many times. The chain employs TRBV15 and TRBJ2-7; 12 nucleotides line up with TRBD2. V was clipped by 0 bases and J by 3 bases; unmatched bases: 3. CDR1 is LNHNV, CDR2 YYDKDF, per germline (reference sequence). The CDR3 is 16 residues long. The CDR3 protein is CATSRDLAGGLYEQYF. The CDR3, as DNA: TGTGCCACCAGCAGAGATCTAGCGGGAGGGCTCTACGAGCAGTACTTC.